This paragraph reports one T cell receptor beta chain. Its antigen is not known. 13 Jbeta primers and 60 Vbeta primers were used for the PCR. Sequencing was performed with immunoSEQ multiplex PCR; in TCRdb, only in-frame clones are kept and a portion is missing. This table holds around 39,000 clones. This specimen comes from a study of cytomegalovirus exposure and HLA in healthy donors. The study's findings and limits: Listed as cytomegalovirus-associated were over 150 TCR beta chains. TRBV6-2, TRBV6-3 and some other V segments were excluded as indistinguishable. HLA alleles were associated with 15,000 to 20,000 TCR beta sequences in a later analysis at 0.05 false discovery rate. Sequencing artifact likely explains a cluster of highly shared sequence variants.

The CDR3 has 15 residues. Trimming shortened V by 1 base and J by 3 bases, and 9 bases separated the two germline ends. CDR1 SEHNR and CDR2 FQNEAQ come from the germline V gene (reference sequence). Source material: PBMCs. V is TRBV7-9 and J is TRBJ1-4, with D perhaps TRBD1 (5 bases). The clonotype was recovered from a male donor in good health and CMV-seronegative. CDR3 sequence reads: CASSLGQGSNEKLFF. CDR3 coding DNA: TGTGCCAGCAGCTTAGGTCAGGGATCTAATGAAAAACTGTTTTTT.